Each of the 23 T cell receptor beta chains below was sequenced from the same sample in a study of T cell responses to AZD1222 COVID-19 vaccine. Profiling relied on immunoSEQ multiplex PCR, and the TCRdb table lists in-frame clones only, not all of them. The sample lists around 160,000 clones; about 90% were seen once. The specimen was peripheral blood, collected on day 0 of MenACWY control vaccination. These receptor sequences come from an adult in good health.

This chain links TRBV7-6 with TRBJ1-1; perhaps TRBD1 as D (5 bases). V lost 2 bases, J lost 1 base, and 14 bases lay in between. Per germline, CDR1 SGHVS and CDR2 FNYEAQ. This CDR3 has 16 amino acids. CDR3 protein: CASSLTGSLGNTEAFF. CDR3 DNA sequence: TGTGCCAGCAGCTTAACAGGTTCCCTCGGGAACACTGAAGCTTTCTTT.

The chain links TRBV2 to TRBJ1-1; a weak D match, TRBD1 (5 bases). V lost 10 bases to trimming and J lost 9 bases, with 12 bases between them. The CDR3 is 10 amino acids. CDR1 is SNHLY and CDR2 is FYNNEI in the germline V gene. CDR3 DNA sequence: TGTGCCACCGGGAAGGGGCAAGCTTTCTTT. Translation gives CATGKGQAFF. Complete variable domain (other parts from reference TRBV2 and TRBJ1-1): EPEVTQTPSHQVTQMGQEVILRCVPISNHLYFYWYRQILGQKVEFLVSFYNNEISEKSEIFDDQFSVERPDGSNFTLKIRSTKLEDSAMYFCATGKGQAFFGQGTRLTVV.

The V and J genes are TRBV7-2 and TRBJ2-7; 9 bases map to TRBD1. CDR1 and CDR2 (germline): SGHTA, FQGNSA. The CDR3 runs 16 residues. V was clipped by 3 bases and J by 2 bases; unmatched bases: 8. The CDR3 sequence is CASSLEGTGNTYEQYF. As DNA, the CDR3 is TGTGCCAGCAGCTTGGAAGGGACAGGGAACACCTACGAGCAGTACTTC.

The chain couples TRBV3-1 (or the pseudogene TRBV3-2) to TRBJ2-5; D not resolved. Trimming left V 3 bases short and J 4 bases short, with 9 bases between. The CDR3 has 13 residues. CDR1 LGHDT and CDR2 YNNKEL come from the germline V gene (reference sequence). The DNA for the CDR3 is TGTGCCAGCAGCCAGATTCCCCCAGAGACCCAGTACTTC. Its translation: CASSQIPPETQYF.

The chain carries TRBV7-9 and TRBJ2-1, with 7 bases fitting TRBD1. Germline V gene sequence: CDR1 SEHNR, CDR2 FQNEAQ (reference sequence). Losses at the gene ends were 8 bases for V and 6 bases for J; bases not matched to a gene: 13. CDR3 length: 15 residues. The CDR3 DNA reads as TGTGCCAGCGCCTTACCAGGGGGAAGAGGCAATGAGCAGTTCTTC. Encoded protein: CASALPGGRGNEQFF.

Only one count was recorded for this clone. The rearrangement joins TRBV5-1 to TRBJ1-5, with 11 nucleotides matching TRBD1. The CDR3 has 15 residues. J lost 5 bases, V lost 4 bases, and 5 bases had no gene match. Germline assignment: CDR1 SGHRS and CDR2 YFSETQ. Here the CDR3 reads CASSPWTGGDQPQHF. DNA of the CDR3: TGCGCCAGCAGCCCGTGGACAGGGGGCGATCAGCCCCAGCATTTT.

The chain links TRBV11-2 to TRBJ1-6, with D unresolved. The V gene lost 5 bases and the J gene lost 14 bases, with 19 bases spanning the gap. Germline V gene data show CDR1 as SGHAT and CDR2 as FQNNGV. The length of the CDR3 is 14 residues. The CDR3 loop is CASSLLSEGISLHF. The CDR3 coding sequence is TGTGCCAGCAGCCTCCTCAGCGAGGGAATTTCCCTCCACTTT.

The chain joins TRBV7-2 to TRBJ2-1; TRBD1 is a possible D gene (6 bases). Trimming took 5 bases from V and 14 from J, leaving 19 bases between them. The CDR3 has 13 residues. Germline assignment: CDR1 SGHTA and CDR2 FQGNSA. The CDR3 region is CASSIGGRTREFF. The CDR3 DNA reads TGTGCCAGCAGCATAGGGGGACGGACGAGAGAGTTCTTC. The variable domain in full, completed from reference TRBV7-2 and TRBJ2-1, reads GAGVSQSPSNKVTEKGKDVELRCDPISGHTALYWYRQSLGQGLEFLIYFQGNSAPDKSGLPSDRFSAERTGGSVSTLTIQRTQQEDSAVYLCASSIGGRTREFFGPGTRLTVL.

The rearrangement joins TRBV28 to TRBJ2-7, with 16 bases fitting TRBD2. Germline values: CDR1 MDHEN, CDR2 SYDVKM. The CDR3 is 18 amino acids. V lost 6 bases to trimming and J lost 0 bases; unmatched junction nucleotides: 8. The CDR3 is CASRGAGLAGGGSYEQYF. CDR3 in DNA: TGTGCCAGCAGAGGGGCGGGACTAGCGGGAGGGGGCTCCTACGAGCAGTACTTC.

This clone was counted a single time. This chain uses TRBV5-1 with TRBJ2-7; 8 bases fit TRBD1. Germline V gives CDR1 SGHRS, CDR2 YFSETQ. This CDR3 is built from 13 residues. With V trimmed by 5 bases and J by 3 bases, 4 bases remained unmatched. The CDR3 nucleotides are TGCGCCAGCAGTCCAGGGGGCCTCTACGAGCAGTACTTC. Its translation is CASSPGGLYEQYF. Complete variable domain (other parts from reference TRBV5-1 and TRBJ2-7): KAGVTQTPRYLIKTRGQQVTLSCSPISGHRSVSWYQQTPGQGLQFLFEYFSETQRNKGNFPGRFSGRQFSNSRSEMNVSTLELGDSALYLCASSPGGLYEQYFGPGTRLTVT.

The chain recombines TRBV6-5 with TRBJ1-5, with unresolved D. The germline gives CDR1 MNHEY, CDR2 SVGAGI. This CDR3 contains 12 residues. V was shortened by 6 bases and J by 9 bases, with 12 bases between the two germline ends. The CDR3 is CASRSIGGPQHF. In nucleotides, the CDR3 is TGTGCCAGCAGATCTATAGGAGGGCCCCAGCATTTT.

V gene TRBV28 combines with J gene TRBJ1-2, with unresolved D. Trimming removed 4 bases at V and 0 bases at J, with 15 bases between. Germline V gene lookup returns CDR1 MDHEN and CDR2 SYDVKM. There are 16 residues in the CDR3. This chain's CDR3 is CASSSRVGPANYGYTF. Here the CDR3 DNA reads TGTGCCAGCAGTTCAAGGGTCGGGCCCGCTAACTATGGCTACACCTTC.

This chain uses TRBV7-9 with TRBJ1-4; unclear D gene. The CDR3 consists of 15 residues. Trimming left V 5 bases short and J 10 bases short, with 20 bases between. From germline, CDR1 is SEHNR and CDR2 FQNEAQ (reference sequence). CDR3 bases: TGTGCCAGCAGCCCACCCGTGCGGGAGGCGGCAAAACTGTTTTTT. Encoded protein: CASSPPVREAAKLFF.

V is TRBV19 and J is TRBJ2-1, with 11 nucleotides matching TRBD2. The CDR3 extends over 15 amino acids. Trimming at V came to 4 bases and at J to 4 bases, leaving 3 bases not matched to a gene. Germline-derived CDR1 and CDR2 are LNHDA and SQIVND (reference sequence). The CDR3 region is CASSNSGRVYNEQFF. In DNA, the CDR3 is TGTGCCAGTAGTAATAGCGGGAGGGTTTACAATGAGCAGTTCTTC. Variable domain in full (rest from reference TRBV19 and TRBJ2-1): DGGITQSPKYLFRKEGQNVTLSCEQNLNHDAMYWYRQDPGQGLRLIYYSQIVNDFQKGDIAEGYSVSREKKESFPLTVTSAQKNPTAFYLCASSNSGRVYNEQFFGPGTRLTVL.

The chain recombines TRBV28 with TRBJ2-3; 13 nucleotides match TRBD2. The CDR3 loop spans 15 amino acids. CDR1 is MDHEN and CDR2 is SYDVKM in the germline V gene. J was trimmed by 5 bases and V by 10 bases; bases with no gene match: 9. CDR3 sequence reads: CATSTSGRSRDTQYF. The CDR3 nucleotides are TGTGCCACCTCGACTAGCGGGAGGTCAAGAGATACGCAGTATTTT.

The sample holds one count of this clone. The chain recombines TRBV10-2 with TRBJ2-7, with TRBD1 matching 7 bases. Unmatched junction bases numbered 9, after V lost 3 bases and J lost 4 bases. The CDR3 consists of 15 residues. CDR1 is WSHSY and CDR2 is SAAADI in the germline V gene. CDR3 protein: CASSEARGLRYEQYF. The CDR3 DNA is TGCGCCAGCAGTGAAGCTAGGGGGCTCCGTTACGAGCAGTACTTC.

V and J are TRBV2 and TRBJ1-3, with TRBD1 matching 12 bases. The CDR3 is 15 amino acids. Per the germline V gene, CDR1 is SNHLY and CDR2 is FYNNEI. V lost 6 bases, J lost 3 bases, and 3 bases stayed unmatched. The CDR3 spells CASSGTGGLGNTIYF. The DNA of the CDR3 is TGTGCCAGCAGCGGGACAGGGGGCCTTGGAAACACCATATATTTT. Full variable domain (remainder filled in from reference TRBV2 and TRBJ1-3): EPEVTQTPSHQVTQMGQEVILRCVPISNHLYFYWYRQILGQKVEFLVSFYNNEISEKSEIFDDQFSVERPDGSNFTLKIRSTKLEDSAMYFCASSGTGGLGNTIYFGEGSWLTVV.

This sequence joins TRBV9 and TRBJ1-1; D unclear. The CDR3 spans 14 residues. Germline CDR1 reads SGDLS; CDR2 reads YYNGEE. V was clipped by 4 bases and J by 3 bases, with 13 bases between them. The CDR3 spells CASSPQSADTEAFF. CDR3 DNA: TGTGCCAGCAGCCCCCAGTCGGCTGACACTGAAGCTTTCTTT.

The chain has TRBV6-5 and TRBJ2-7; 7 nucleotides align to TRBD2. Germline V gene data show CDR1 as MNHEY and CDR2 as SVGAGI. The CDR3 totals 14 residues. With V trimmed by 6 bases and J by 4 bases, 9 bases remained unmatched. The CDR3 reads CASSLSGTIYEQYF. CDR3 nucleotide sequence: TGTGCCAGCAGCCTAAGCGGGACTATATACGAGCAGTACTTC.

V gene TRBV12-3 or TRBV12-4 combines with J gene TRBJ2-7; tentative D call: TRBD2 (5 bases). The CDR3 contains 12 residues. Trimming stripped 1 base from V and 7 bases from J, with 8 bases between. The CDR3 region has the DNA TGTGCCAGCAGTTTAGGAGGGCGGGAGCAGTACTTC. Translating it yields CASSLGGREQYF.

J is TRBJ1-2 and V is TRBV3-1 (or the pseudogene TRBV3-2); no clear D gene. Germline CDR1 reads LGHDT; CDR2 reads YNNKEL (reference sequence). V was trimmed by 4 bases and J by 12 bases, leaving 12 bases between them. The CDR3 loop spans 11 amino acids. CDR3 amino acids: CASSRDGADTF. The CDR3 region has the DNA TGTGCCAGCAGCCGGGATGGTGCGGACACCTTC.

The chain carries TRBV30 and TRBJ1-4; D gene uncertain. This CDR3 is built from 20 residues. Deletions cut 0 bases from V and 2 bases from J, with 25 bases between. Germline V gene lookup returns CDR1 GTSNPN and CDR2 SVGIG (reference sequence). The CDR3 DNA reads TGTGCCTGGAGTGTACGTCGGACGTACAGTCCTACCGCCACTAATGAAAAACTGTTTTTT. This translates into CAWSVRRTYSPTATNEKLFF. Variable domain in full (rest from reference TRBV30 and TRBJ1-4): SQTIHQWPATLVQPVGSPLSLECTVEGTSNPNLYWYRQAAGRGLQLLFYSVGIGQISSEVPQNLSASRPQDRQFILSSKKLLLSDSGFYLCAWSVRRTYSPTATNEKLFFGSGTQLSVL.

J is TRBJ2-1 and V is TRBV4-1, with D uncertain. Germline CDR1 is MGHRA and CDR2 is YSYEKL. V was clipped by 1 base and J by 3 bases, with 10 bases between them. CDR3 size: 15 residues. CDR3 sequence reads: CASSQGGLVYNEQFF. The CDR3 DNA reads TGCGCCAGCAGCCAAGGGGGTCTAGTCTACAATGAGCAGTTCTTC.